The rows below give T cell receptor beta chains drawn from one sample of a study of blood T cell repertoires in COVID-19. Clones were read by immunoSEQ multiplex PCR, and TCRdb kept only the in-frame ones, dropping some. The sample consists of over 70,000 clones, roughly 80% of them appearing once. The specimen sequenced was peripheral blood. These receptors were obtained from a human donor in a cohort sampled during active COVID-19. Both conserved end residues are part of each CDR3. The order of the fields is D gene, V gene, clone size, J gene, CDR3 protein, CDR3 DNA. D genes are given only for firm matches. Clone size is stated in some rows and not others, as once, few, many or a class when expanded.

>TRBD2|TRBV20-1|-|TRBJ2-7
CSAGREIEQYF
TGCAGTGCTGGGCGGGAGATCGAGCAGTACTTC
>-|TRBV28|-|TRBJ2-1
CASSSRGASYEQFF
TGTGCCAGCAGTTCCCGAGGAGCCAGCTATGAGCAGTTCTTC
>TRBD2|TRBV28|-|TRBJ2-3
CASSFAAREAHTDTQYF
TGTGCCAGCAGTTTCGCGGCGCGGGAGGCCCACACAGATACGCAGTATTTT
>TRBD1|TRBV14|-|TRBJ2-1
CASSQYDRGRSYNEQFF
TGTGCCAGCAGCCAATACGACAGGGGGCGATCCTACAATGAGCAGTTCTTC
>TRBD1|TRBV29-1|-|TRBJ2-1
CSAPSRDRGLWEQFF
TGCAGCGCCCCATCCCGGGACAGGGGGCTCTGGGAGCAGTTCTTC
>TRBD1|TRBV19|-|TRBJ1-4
CASSTGDRGTNEKLFF
TGTGCCAGTAGTACCGGGGACAGGGGAACTAATGAAAAACTGTTTTTT
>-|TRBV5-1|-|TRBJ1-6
CASSPDGGYSPLHF
TGCGCCAGTTCCCCCGACGGGGGGTACTCACCCCTCCACTTT
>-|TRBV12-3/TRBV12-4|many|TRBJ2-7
CASSLGYYEQYF
TGTGCCAGCAGCCTAGGTTACTACGAGCAGTACTTC
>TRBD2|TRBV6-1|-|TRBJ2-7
CASTHRASGSYEQYF
TGTGCCAGCACCCACCGGGCTAGCGGTTCCTACGAGCAGTACTTC
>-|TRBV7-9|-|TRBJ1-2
CASSLVTGGYGYTF
TGTGCCAGCAGCTTAGTTACGGGGGGCTATGGCTACACCTTC
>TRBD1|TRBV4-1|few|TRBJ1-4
CASSLADRGNNEKLFF
TGCGCCAGCAGCTTGGCGGACAGGGGGAATAATGAAAAACTGTTTTTT
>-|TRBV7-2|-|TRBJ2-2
CASSLKGAGELFF
TGTGCCAGCAGCTTAAAAGGGGCGGGGGAGCTGTTTTTT
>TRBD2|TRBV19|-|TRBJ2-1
CASSISGTSIHEQFF
TGTGCCAGTAGTATATCCGGGACTAGCATTCATGAGCAGTTCTTC
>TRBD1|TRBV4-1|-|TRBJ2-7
CASSQEQGVIWEQYF
TGCGCCAGCAGCCAAGAACAGGGGGTAATATGGGAGCAGTACTTC
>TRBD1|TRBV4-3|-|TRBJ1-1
CASSQTRKSRDRLGAFF
TGCGCCAGCAGCCAGACTCGAAAATCCCGGGACAGGTTGGGAGCTTTCTTT
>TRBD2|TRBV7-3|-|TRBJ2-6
CASSLTSGGSGANVLTF
TGTGCCAGCAGCTTGACTAGCGGGGGCTCTGGGGCCAACGTCCTGACTTTC
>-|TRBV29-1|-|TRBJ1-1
CSVSATGSTEAFF
TGCAGCGTTTCTGCTACCGGGTCCACTGAAGCTTTCTTT
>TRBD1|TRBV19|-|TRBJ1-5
CASSIAGQGFQPQHF
TGTGCCAGTAGTATTGCGGGACAGGGGTTTCAGCCCCAGCATTTT
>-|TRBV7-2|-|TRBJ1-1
CASNLQVNTEAFF
TGTGCCAGCAACTTACAGGTGAACACTGAAGCTTTCTTT
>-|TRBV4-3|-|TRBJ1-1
CASSQDSGNTEAFF
TGCGCCAGCAGCCAAGATTCGGGGAACACTGAAGCTTTCTTT
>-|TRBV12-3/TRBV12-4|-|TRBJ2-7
CASSPGARGEQYF
TGTGCCAGCAGTCCAGGAGCAAGGGGAGAGCAGTACTTC
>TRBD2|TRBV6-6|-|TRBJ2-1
CASSYWTSGRLNEQFF
TGTGCCAGCAGTTACTGGACTAGCGGGAGACTCAATGAGCAGTTCTTC
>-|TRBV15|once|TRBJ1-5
CATSRDKDGGHRPQHF
TGTGCCACCAGCAGAGATAAGGATGGGGGCCACAGGCCCCAGCATTTT
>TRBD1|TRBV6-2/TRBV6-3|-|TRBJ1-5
CASSYRQGAEQPQHF
TGTGCCAGCAGTTACCGACAGGGGGCCGAACAGCCCCAGCATTTT
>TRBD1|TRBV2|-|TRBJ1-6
CASRDRGKTPLHF
TGTGCCAGCAGGGACAGGGGGAAGACACCCCTCCACTTT
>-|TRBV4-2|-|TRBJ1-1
CASSQEGNTNTEAFF
TGTGCCAGCAGCCAAGAGGGCAACACGAACACTGAAGCTTTCTTT
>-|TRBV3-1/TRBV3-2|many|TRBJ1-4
CASSPWGGAGAREKLFF
TGTGCCAGCAGCCCCTGGGGGGGCGCTGGCGCCCGGGAAAAACTGTTTTTT
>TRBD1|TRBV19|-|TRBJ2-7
CASRKPGQGYEQYF
TGTGCCAGTAGAAAACCGGGACAGGGCTACGAGCAGTACTTC
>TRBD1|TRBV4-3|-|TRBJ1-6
CASSQGQGNSPLHF
TGCGCCAGCAGCCAGGGACAGGGTAATTCACCCCTCCACTTT
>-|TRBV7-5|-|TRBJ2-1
CARSDGTSGRLFLRCPYNEQFF
-
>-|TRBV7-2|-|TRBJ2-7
CASSLLPREQYF
TGTGCCAGCAGCTTACTCCCCCGCGAGCAGTACTTC
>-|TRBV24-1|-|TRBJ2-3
CATSDPTRGSTDTQYF
TGTGCCACCAGTGACCCAACTCGGGGAAGCACAGATACGCAGTATTTT
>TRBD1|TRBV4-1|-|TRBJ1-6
CASSLGQPNSPLHF
TGCGCCAGCAGCCTGGGACAGCCTAATTCACCCCTCCACTTT
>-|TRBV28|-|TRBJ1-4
CASTRGGVREKLFF
TGTGCCAGCACCCGGGGAGGGGTTAGGGAAAAACTGTTTTTT
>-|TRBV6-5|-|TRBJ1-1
CASNRESTEAFF
TGTGCCAGTAACCGGGAGAGCACTGAAGCTTTCTTT
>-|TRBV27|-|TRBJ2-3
CASSLADGADTQYF
TGTGCCAGCAGTTTAGCCGACGGAGCGGATACGCAGTATTTT
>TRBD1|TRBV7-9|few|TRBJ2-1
CASSPATGDEQFF
TGTGCCAGCAGCCCAGCGACAGGGGATGAGCAGTTCTTC
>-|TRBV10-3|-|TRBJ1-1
CAISESGGESTEAFF
TGTGCCATCAGTGAGTCGGGGGGGGAGAGCACTGAAGCTTTCTTT
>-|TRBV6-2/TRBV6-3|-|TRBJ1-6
CASSSAVPAINSPLHF
TGTGCCAGCAGCTCCGCAGTGCCTGCCATTAATTCACCCCTCCACTTT
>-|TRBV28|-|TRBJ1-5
CASGKTGRGQPQHF
TGTGCCAGCGGTAAAACAGGGAGGGGTCAGCCCCAGCATTTT
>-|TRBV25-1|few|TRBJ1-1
CASRGTPRDTEAFF
TGTGCCAGCAGAGGGACACCGAGGGACACTGAAGCTTTCTTT
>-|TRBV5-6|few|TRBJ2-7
CASSLGDEQYF
TGTGCCAGCAGCTTGGGAGACGAGCAGTACTTC
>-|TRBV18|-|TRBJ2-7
CASSPGQIFSYEQYF
TGTGCCAGCTCACCAGGGCAGATCTTCTCCTACGAGCAGTACTTC
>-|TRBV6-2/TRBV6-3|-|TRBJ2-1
CASSSDRGGGLDEQFF
TGTGCCAGCAGTTCCGATAGGGGGGGAGGGTTGGATGAGCAGTTCTTC
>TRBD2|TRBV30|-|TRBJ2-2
CASKTSGINTGELFF
TGTGCCTCCAAGACTAGCGGGATAAACACCGGGGAGCTGTTTTTT
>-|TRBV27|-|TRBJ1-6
CASSLYQGSYNSPLHF
TGTGCCAGCAGTTTATACCAGGGGTCATATAATTCACCCCTCCACTTT
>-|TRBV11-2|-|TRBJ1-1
CASSLLSQADTEAFF
TGTGCCAGCAGCCTTTTGTCCCAGGCCGACACTGAAGCTTTCTTT
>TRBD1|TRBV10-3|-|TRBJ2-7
CAISESRDRVGYEQYF
TGTGCCATCAGTGAGTCCAGGGACAGGGTGGGCTACGAGCAGTACTTC
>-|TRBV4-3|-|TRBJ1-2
CASSQDLYGYTF
TGCGCCAGCAGCCAAGATCTGTATGGCTACACCTTC
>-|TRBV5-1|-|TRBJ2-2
CASSLEGPTTNYTGELFF
TGCGCCAGCAGCTTGGAGGGGCCGACAACTAACTACACCGGGGAGCTGTTTTTT
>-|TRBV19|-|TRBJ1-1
CASSNGHINTEAFF
TGTGCCAGTAGTAACGGACATATAAACACTGAAGCTTTCTTT
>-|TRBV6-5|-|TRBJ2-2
CASVGDANTGELFF
TGTGCCAGCGTGGGAGACGCGAACACCGGGGAGCTGTTTTTT
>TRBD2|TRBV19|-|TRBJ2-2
CASSMGGRVVGELFF
TGTGCCAGTAGTATGGGCGGGAGAGTAGTCGGGGAGCTGTTTTTT
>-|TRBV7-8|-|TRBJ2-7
CASSSWTGRVNEQYF
TGTGCCAGCAGCTCCTGGACAGGGAGGGTAAACGAGCAGTACTTC
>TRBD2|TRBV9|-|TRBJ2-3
CASSETSGSKADTQYF
TGTGCCAGCAGCGAGACTAGCGGGAGTAAGGCAGATACGCAGTATTTT
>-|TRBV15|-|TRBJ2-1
CATSRDLGDLNEQFF
TGTGCCACCAGCAGAGACCTCGGGGATTTAAATGAGCAGTTCTTC
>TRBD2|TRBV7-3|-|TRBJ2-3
CASSRSGPSTDTQYF
TGTGCCAGCAGCCGTAGCGGGCCTAGCACAGATACGCAGTATTTT
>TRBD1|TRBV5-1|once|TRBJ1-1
CASSLNRGQLEAFF
TGCGCCAGCAGCTTAAACAGGGGGCAATTGGAAGCTTTCTTT
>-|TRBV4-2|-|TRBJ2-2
CASSLNEQRSGELFF
TGTGCCAGCAGCCTCAACGAGCAGAGGTCCGGGGAGCTGTTTTTT